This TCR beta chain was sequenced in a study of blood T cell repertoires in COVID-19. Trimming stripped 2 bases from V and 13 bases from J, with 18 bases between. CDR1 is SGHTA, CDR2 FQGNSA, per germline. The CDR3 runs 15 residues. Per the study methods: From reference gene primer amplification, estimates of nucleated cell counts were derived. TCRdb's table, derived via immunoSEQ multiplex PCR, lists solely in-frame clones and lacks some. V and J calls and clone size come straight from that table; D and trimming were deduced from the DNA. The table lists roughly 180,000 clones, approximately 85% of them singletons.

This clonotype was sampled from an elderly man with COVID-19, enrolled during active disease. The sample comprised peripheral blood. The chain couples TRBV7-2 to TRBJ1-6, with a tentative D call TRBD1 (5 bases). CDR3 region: CASSLFLRGSYPLHF. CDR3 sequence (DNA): TGTGCCAGCAGCTTATTCTTGCGGGGCTCGTATCCCCTCCACTTT. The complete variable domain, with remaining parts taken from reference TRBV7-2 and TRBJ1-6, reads GAGVSQSPSNKVTEKGKDVELRCDPISGHTALYWYRQSLGQGLEFLIYFQGNSAPDKSGLPSDRFSAERTGGSVSTLTIQRTQQEDSAVYLCASSLFLRGSYPLHFGNGTRLTVT.